What follows are 32 T cell receptor beta chains derived from one specimen sequenced in a study of cytomegalovirus exposure and HLA in healthy donors. Libraries were prepared by immunoSEQ multiplex PCR; TCRdb keeps only in-frame clonotypes and omits some of them. This table has 90,000 to 110,000 clones, about 90% appearing once. Sample: PBMCs. All receptors derive from a woman under 30 in good health and CMV-seronegative.

A single count supports this clone. The V and J genes are TRBV10-3 and TRBJ2-5, with D perhaps TRBD2 (5 bases). In germline, CDR1 is ENHRY, CDR2 SYGVKD. Trimming cost V 6 bases and J 7 bases, with 9 bases left between them. The CDR3 is 11 residues long. The CDR3 reads CAISPGWTQYF. In DNA form, the CDR3 reads TGTGCCATCAGCCCGGGATGGACCCAGTACTTC.

This chain joins TRBV7-6 and TRBJ2-7; TRBD1 might be the D (5 bases). The CDR3 has 14 amino acids. CDR1 is SGHVS, CDR2 FNYEAQ, per germline. Trimming took 1 base from V and 2 from J, leaving 9 bases between them. CDR3 DNA sequence: TGTGCCAGCAGCTTAGAACAGGCTGCCTACGAGCAGTACTTC. Its protein product is CASSLEQAAYEQYF.

The chain has TRBV9 and TRBJ1-2; the D is unclear. CDR1 is SGDLS, CDR2 YYNGEE, per germline. The CDR3 sequence is 13 residues long. The V end lost 0 bases, the J end lost 8 bases, and 11 bases lay between the germline ends. CDR3 sequence: CASSVVTSGGYTF. The CDR3 bases are TGTGCCAGCAGCGTAGTTACCTCGGGGGGCTACACCTTC.

This clone was observed a few times. The V call is TRBV29-1, the J call TRBJ2-1; D is undetermined. The CDR3 contains 14 residues. Trimming took 7 bases from V and 4 from J, leaving 17 bases between them. In germline, CDR1 is SQVTM, CDR2 ANQGSEA. The CDR3 loop is CSARTAIDYNEQFF. The CDR3 coding sequence is TGCAGCGCTCGAACTGCAATCGATTACAATGAGCAGTTCTTC.

The rearrangement links TRBV6-5 to TRBJ1-1; 8 bases line up with TRBD1. V trimming: 2 bases; J trimming: 7 bases; junction bases outside the gene matches: 3. Germline CDR1 and CDR2: MNHEY and SVGAGI. The CDR3 runs 13 residues. CDR3 nucleotides: TGTGCCAGCAGTTACGGGACAGGCCTTGAAGCTTTCTTT. As protein: CASSYGTGLEAFF.

This clone has a handful of counts. The chain is built from TRBV4-2 and TRBJ2-7; 9 bases map to TRBD1. The CDR3 runs to 15 residues. Germline V lookup: CDR1 LGHNA, CDR2 YNFKEQ. With V trimmed by 1 base and J by 4 bases, 5 bases remained unmatched. The CDR3 loop is CASSQGTGGGYEQYF. For the CDR3, the DNA is TGTGCCAGCAGCCAAGGTACAGGGGGCGGGTACGAGCAGTACTTC.

The genes are TRBV18 and TRBJ1-1; 9 bases align to TRBD1. Germline values: CDR1 KGHSH, CDR2 LQKENI. J was trimmed by 3 bases and V by 6 bases; bases with no gene match: 5. This CDR3 is 14 amino acids long. The CDR3 coding sequence is TGTGCCAGCTCGCGACAGGGGGGATACACTGAAGCTTTCTTT. Translation gives CASSRQGGYTEAFF.

The genes are TRBV27 and TRBJ2-5; TRBD2 matches at 11 bases. The CDR3 runs to 14 residues. After removal of 11 bases from V and 3 bases from J, the junction contained 8 bases not matched to a gene. Germline CDR1 and CDR2: MNHEY and SMNVEV (reference sequence). This chain's CDR3 is CASPVAGGEETQYF. CDR3 sequence (DNA): TGTGCCTCTCCGGTAGCGGGAGGGGAAGAGACCCAGTACTTC.

The chain links TRBV7-2 to TRBJ1-3; no firm D call. The CDR3 extends over 12 amino acids. The germline V gene has CDR1 SGHTA and CDR2 FQGNSA. V gave up 7 bases and J gave up 0 bases, with 4 bases separating them. The CDR3 spells CASTHSGNTIYF. The CDR3 DNA reads TGTGCCAGCACCCACTCTGGAAACACCATATATTTT.

The J gene is TRBJ1-1, the V gene TRBV4-3, with D possibly TRBD1 on 5 matching bases. This CDR3 has 16 residues. Germline-derived CDR1 and CDR2 are LGHNA and YSLEER. Trimming removed 1 base at V and 1 base at J, with 13 bases between. The CDR3 spells CASSQATAWANTEAFF. The CDR3 DNA reads as TGCGCCAGCAGCCAAGCGACAGCTTGGGCGAACACTGAAGCTTTCTTT.

The rearrangement uses TRBV28 and TRBJ1-4, with a tentative D call TRBD1 (5 bases). This CDR3 contains 15 residues. Trimming took off 8 bases at V and 0 bases at J, with 13 bases between the two ends. Germline CDR1 MDHEN, CDR2 SYDVKM. The CDR3 here is CASRSGGPTNEKLFF. Here the CDR3 DNA reads TGTGCCAGCCGGAGCGGGGGACCAACTAATGAAAAACTGTTTTTT.

The chain carries TRBV9 and TRBJ2-3, with 8 positions matching TRBD2. The germline V gene has CDR1 SGDLS and CDR2 YYNGEE. The V gene end was trimmed by 5 bases and the J gene end by 4 bases; junction bases not matched to a gene: 9. The CDR3 has 15 residues. CDR3 sequence reads: CASSASGSNSDTQYF. DNA of the CDR3: TGTGCCAGCAGTGCCAGCGGGAGTAACTCAGATACGCAGTATTTT. Combining the CDR3 with reference TRBV9 and TRBJ2-3 gives the whole variable domain DSGVTQTPKHLITATGQRVTLRCSPRSGDLSVYWYQQSLDQGLQFLIQYYNGEERAKGNILERFSAQQFPDLHSELNLSSLELGDSALYFCASSASGSNSDTQYFGPGTRLTVL.

The rearrangement joins TRBV5-1 to TRBJ2-3; D is uncertain. The V end was cut by 0 bases, the J end by 0 bases, with 11 bases between. The CDR3 has 16 residues. Germline CDR1 SGHRS, CDR2 YFSETQ. The CDR3 loop is CASSLVSGSSTDTQYF. CDR3 DNA: TGCGCCAGCAGCTTGGTGTCTGGCTCTAGCACAGATACGCAGTATTTT.

The rearrangement links TRBV6-6 to TRBJ2-5; no clear D gene. With 4 bases removed from V and 3 bases from J, the gap between germline ends came to 6 bases. CDR3 length: 12 residues. Germline-derived CDR1 and CDR2 are MNHNY and SVGAGI (reference sequence). CDR3 sequence reads: CASSSRKETQYF. CDR3 nucleotides: TGTGCCAGCAGTTCCAGAAAAGAGACCCAGTACTTC.

The gene calls are TRBV6-6 and TRBJ2-1; TRBD2 might be the D (6 bases). CDR1 and CDR2 from the germline V gene are MNHNY and SVGAGI (reference sequence). The V end lost 8 bases, the J end lost 4 bases, and 15 bases lay between the germline ends. The CDR3 loop spans 14 amino acids. The CDR3 bases are TGTGCCAGCCTACGGGGGTCGAAATACAATGAGCAGTTCTTC. It yields the protein CASLRGSKYNEQFF.

Only a few counts were recorded for this clone. In nucleotides, the CDR3 is TGTGCCATCTCGCCCGGGACAGCCAACAATGAGCAGTTCTTC. Translation gives CAISPGTANNEQFF. The J gene is TRBJ2-1, the V gene TRBV19; 7 bases align to TRBD1. J was trimmed by 5 bases and V by 10 bases; bases with no gene match: 11. Germline V lookup: CDR1 LNHDA, CDR2 SQIVND (reference sequence). This CDR3 comprises 14 residues.

This sequence joins TRBV6-5 and TRBJ1-2, with D tentatively TRBD1 (6 bases). Trimming shortened V by 4 bases and J by 5 bases, and 14 bases separated the two germline ends. CDR1 is MNHEY and CDR2 is SVGAGI in the germline V gene. The length of the CDR3 is 14 residues. Written as DNA, the CDR3 is TGTGCCAGCAGTTCCGCAGGGGATTCTTATGGCTACACCTTC. Its protein product is CASSSAGDSYGYTF.

V and J are TRBV29-1 and TRBJ1-5; a possible D gene is TRBD1 (5 bases). The germline V gene has CDR1 SQVTM and CDR2 ANQGSEA. The CDR3 runs 15 residues. V was clipped by 2 bases and J by 0 bases, with 11 bases between them. CDR3 sequence: CSVELTGSSNQPQHF. The CDR3 DNA is TGCAGCGTTGAATTAACAGGAAGTAGCAATCAGCCCCAGCATTTT.

The sample holds one count of this clone. The rearrangement uses TRBV2 and TRBJ1-1; the D is unclear. V shed 4 bases and J shed 5 bases, with 5 bases lying between them. CDR1 and CDR2 (germline): SNHLY, FYNNEI. CDR3 length: 11 residues. As DNA, the CDR3 is TGTGCCAGCAGTGGGAGTACTGAAGCTTTCTTT. Residues: CASSGSTEAFF.

The chain recombines TRBV21-1 with TRBJ2-7; the table's D call TRBD2 went unverified against the DNA. TRBV21-1 is a documented pseudogene. The CDR3 sequence is 15 residues long. The CDR3 spells CASSKVGGLNYEQYF. The CDR3 DNA follows: TGTGCCAGCAGCAAAGTTGGAGGCTTAAACTACGAGCAGTACTTC.

The chain joins TRBV19 to TRBJ2-3; D remains unclear. This CDR3 region has 14 residues. Trimming removed 8 bases at V and 4 bases at J, with 16 bases between. Germline V lookup: CDR1 LNHDA, CDR2 SQIVND (reference sequence). CDR3 amino acids: CASLQNSKSDTQYF. The CDR3 nucleotides read TGTGCCAGTCTCCAGAATTCCAAGTCAGATACGCAGTATTTT. Supplemented by reference TRBV19 and TRBJ2-3, the full variable domain reads DGGITQSPKYLFRKEGQNVTLSCEQNLNHDAMYWYRQDPGQGLRLIYYSQIVNDFQKGDIAEGYSVSREKKESFPLTVTSAQKNPTAFYLCASLQNSKSDTQYFGPGTRLTVL.

The V call is TRBV5-4, the J call TRBJ2-5, with a possible D match to TRBD1 (6 bases). Germline V gene sequence: CDR1 SGHNT, CDR2 YYREEE (reference sequence). The CDR3 sequence is 15 residues long. Trimming pared 2 bases from V and 0 bases from J, leaving 11 bases between. This chain's CDR3 is CASSLGGTYQETQYF. CDR3 nucleotides: TGTGCCAGCAGCTTAGGGGGAACGTACCAAGAGACCCAGTACTTC.

The chain carries TRBV28 and TRBJ2-3; D possibly corresponds to TRBD1 (5 bases). V was trimmed by 6 bases and J by 2 bases, leaving 12 bases between them. The CDR3 has 14 residues. The germline gives CDR1 MDHEN, CDR2 SYDVKM. CDR3 protein: CASRSGQNTDTQYF. The CDR3 DNA reads as TGTGCCAGCAGATCAGGACAAAACACAGATACGCAGTATTTT.

This clone came up once. This sequence joins TRBV29-1 and TRBJ2-1; D possibly corresponds to TRBD2 (6 bases). The germline V gene has CDR1 SQVTM and CDR2 ANQGSEA. CDR3 size: 13 residues. The V gene lost 4 bases and the J gene lost 10 bases, with 17 bases spanning the gap. The CDR3 loop is CSVVGTRLQEQFF. The CDR3 nucleotides are TGCAGCGTTGTGGGGACTCGGCTACAAGAGCAGTTCTTC.

The chain carries TRBV11-2 and TRBJ2-2; the match to TRBD2 covers 7 bases. Germline V gene sequence: CDR1 SGHAT, CDR2 FQNNGV. The CDR3 is 16 amino acids. V was pared by 1 base and J by 2 bases, with 4 bases of the junction left unmatched. CDR3 protein: CASSLGSSGNTGELFF. The CDR3 nucleotides read TGTGCCAGCAGCTTAGGATCTAGCGGAAACACCGGGGAGCTGTTTTTT.

The rearrangement links TRBV19 to TRBJ1-3; possible D gene TRBD1, 6 bases. The CDR3 contains 15 residues. CDR1 is LNHDA, CDR2 SQIVND, per germline (reference sequence). The V end was cut by 3 bases, the J end by 2 bases, with 11 bases between. CDR3 coding DNA: TGTGCCAGTAGTATCGACGGGACAACTGGAAACACCATATATTTT. It is translated as CASSIDGTTGNTIYF.

CDR3 protein: CASSLRRDRRTYTEAFF. Here the CDR3 DNA reads TGTGCCAGCAGCTTGAGGAGGGACAGAAGGACATACACTGAAGCTTTCTTT. The chain carries TRBV5-6 and TRBJ1-1; TRBD1 matches at 7 bases. Germline CDR1 and CDR2: SGHDT and YYEEEE. The CDR3 loop spans 17 amino acids. The J segment lost 3 bases and the V segment lost 1 base, leaving 12 bases of the junction unmatched.

This clone was detected only once. The CDR3 coding sequence is TGTGCCAGCACATCGCACGGGGACGGCCGGCGGGGAGATGAGCAGTTCTTC. Its translation is CASTSHGDGRRGDEQFF. V is TRBV5-4 and J is TRBJ2-1; D is perhaps TRBD2 (6 bases). Germline loops: CDR1 SGHNT, CDR2 YYREEE (reference sequence). V lost 6 bases to trimming and J lost 8 bases, with 27 bases between them. CDR3 length: 17 amino acids. Full variable domain (outside the CDR3, taken from reference TRBV5-4 and TRBJ2-1): ETGVTQSPTHLIKTRGQQVTLRCSSQSGHNTVSWYQQALGQGPQFIFQYYREEENGRGNFPPRFSGLQFPNYSSELNVNALELDDSALYLCASTSHGDGRRGDEQFFGPGTRLTVL.

The chain couples TRBV30 to TRBJ2-2; D remains ambiguous. V was pared by 0 bases and J by 6 bases, with 8 bases between. The CDR3 extends over 13 amino acids. In germline, CDR1 is GTSNPN, CDR2 SVGIG (reference sequence). The CDR3 coding sequence is TGTGCCTGGAGTGTACAGTTACCCGGGGAGCTGTTTTTT. This translates into CAWSVQLPGELFF.

V usage is TRBV4-2 and J usage is TRBJ2-1, with TRBD2 matching over 9 bases. The CDR3 length is 15 residues. V lost 5 bases and J lost 0; bases outside the gene matches: 2. In germline, CDR1 is LGHNA, CDR2 YNFKEQ. The CDR3 loop reads CASSSSGVSYNEQFF. The CDR3 DNA sequence: TGTGCCAGCAGCTCTAGCGGGGTCTCCTACAATGAGCAGTTCTTC.

This sequence joins TRBV6-6 and TRBJ2-2, with 7 positions matching TRBD1. The CDR3 totals 16 residues. V lost 0 bases, J lost 4 bases, and 5 bases stayed unmatched. Germline V gives CDR1 MNHNY, CDR2 SVGAGI (reference sequence). The CDR3 nucleotides are TGTGCCAGCAGTTACTCAGGGGACAGTCCCACCGGGGAGCTGTTTTTT. Protein product: CASSYSGDSPTGELFF.

The genes are TRBV2 and TRBJ2-6; possible D gene TRBD2, 6 bases. Germline values: CDR1 SNHLY, CDR2 FYNNEI. The V end was cut by 6 bases, the J end by 0 bases, with 15 bases between. The CDR3 length is 17 residues. Written as DNA, the CDR3 is TGTGCCAGCAGGGCGGGGCAGGGCTACTCTGGGGCCAACGTCCTGACTTTC. As protein: CASRAGQGYSGANVLTF.